This T cell receptor (beta chain) is drawn from a study of OX40 agonist ivuxolimab in advanced cancers. V was trimmed by 0 bases and J by 0 bases, leaving 8 bases between them. In germline, CDR1 is SGHTA, CDR2 FQGNSA. This CDR3 region has 15 residues. This clone was seen a few times. Data came from immunoSEQ multiplex PCR; TCRdb stores just in-frame clones and leaves some out. The table includes 49,000 or so clones, approximately 82% detected once. The sequences come from CD4+ or CD8+ T cells sorted from blood, collected in a trial of the OX40 agonist ivuxolimab. The V call is TRBV7-2, the J call TRBJ1-1; tentatively, D is TRBD1 (5 bases). The TCR was taken from an adult with an advanced solid tumor such as melanoma, head and neck, liver or kidney cancer. CDR3 in amino acids: CASSLAARVNTEAFF. In DNA form, the CDR3 reads TGTGCCAGCAGCTTAGCGGCCAGGGTGAACACTGAAGCTTTCTTT.